What follows is one T cell receptor beta chain and its context. Antigen: not known. This specimen comes from a study of beta chain features in type 1 diabetes. Study-wide results and limits: The similarity of naive, central memory and Treg TCRB repertoires appeared greater among patients than among healthy donors.

Reverse transcription of all isolated RNA meant that expressed TCRB transcripts were sequenced. The assay was immunoSEQ multiplex PCR, and TCRdb's table has in-frame clones only and misses some. The table has about 620,000 clones, less than 20% seen once. The CDR3 extends over 15 amino acids. The germline gives CDR1 SGHVS, CDR2 FQNEAQ. V lost 7 bases, J lost 3 bases, and 11 bases stayed unmatched. V is TRBV7-8 and J is TRBJ2-5; the match to TRBD1 covers 7 bases. The sequenced sample consisted of naive CD4+ T cells from blood. The TCR sequence derives from a man aged 18 to 29 in good health. As DNA, the CDR3 is TGTGCCAGCACCTCTGGTCAGGGGGACAAAGAGACCCAGTACTTC. This sequence encodes CASTSGQGDKETQYF.